These 18 T cell receptor beta chains share one sample of origin, sequenced in a study of identical twins. Each CDR3 protein gets one entry after TCRdb re-called the 5' RACE reads with MiXCR. Here the sample spans under 500,000 distinct CDR3 sequences, 13% to 15% being singletons. Separately, the same data were catalogued under a study of yellow fever vaccine responses in identical twins.

The sample consisted of CD4+ T cells sorted from blood. The origin of the receptors is a woman aged 18-35 years in good health.

This clonotype was detected a few times. CDR3 protein: CASSYSRPGGSYEQYF. The CDR3 region has the DNA TGTGCCAGCAGTTACTCTAGGCCAGGGGGGAGCTACGAGCAGTACTTC. The chain has TRBV6-5 and TRBJ2-7; D might be TRBD1 (7 bases). The germline gives CDR1 MNHEY, CDR2 SVGAGI. This CDR3 is 16 amino acids long. Trimming removed 0 bases from V and 3 bases from J, with 15 bases in between.

This clonotype showed up just a few times. This chain uses TRBV12-3 or TRBV12-4 with TRBJ2-5; perhaps TRBD1 as D (5 bases). V was pared by 3 bases and J by 5 bases, with 13 bases between. There are 14 residues in the CDR3. CDR3 loop: CASSLAGLSETQYF. The CDR3 DNA sequence: TGTGCCAGCAGTTTGGCAGGGTTGAGCGAGACCCAGTACTTC.

This clonotype was observed a few times. This rearrangement joins TRBV29-1 to TRBJ1-1; a weak D match, TRBD1 (5 bases). The CDR3 is made up of 15 amino acids. Looked up from germline, CDR1 is SQVTM and CDR2 is ANQGSEA. V shed 0 bases and J shed 4 bases, with 15 bases lying between them. The CDR3 loop is CSVEEFRGRSTEAFF. The CDR3 nucleotides read TGCAGCGTTGAAGAGTTTAGGGGCAGGAGCACTGAAGCTTTCTTT.

The chain links TRBV5-6 to TRBJ1-2, with D uncertain. The V end lost 0 bases, the J end lost 2 bases, and 11 bases lay between the germline ends. The CDR3 contains 15 residues. Germline loops: CDR1 SGHDT, CDR2 YYEEEE. The CDR3 DNA sequence: TGTGCCAGCAGCTTGGGCTCTAGGGAGAACTATGGCTACACCTTC. Translated: CASSLGSRENYGYTF.

This clonotype has more than one count but fewer than ten. The chain combines TRBV7-9 with TRBJ2-7; 7 positions match TRBD1. Germline V gene lookup returns CDR1 SEHNR and CDR2 FQNEAQ (reference sequence). The CDR3 covers 16 residues. J was trimmed by 7 bases and V by 1 base; bases with no gene match: 13. In DNA, the CDR3 is TGTGCCAGCAGCTTAGACGCCCCAACAGGGGCGAGGGAGCAGTACTTC. It translates to CASSLDAPTGAREQYF.

The V call is TRBV2, the J call TRBJ2-3; 9 nucleotides match TRBD2. Germline V gene sequence: CDR1 SNHLY, CDR2 FYNNEI. V was pared by 6 bases and J by 4 bases, with 5 bases of the junction left unmatched. CDR3 length equals 14 residues. The CDR3 reads CASSAGTSPDTQYF. The CDR3 nucleotides read TGTGCCAGCAGCGCCGGGACTAGCCCAGATACGCAGTATTTT.

This clonotype was seen a few times. The V gene is TRBV4-1, the J gene TRBJ1-6; D not resolved. V was clipped by 1 base and J by 7 bases, with 8 bases between them. The CDR3 has 14 amino acids. Germline CDR1 is MGHRA and CDR2 is YSYEKL. The DNA for the CDR3 is TGCGCCAGCAGCCAAGCGTTTACGAATTCACCCCTCCACTTT. Amino acids: CASSQAFTNSPLHF.

The V gene is TRBV6-5, the J gene TRBJ2-5; no clear D. The CDR3 is 17 amino acids. The ends were cut back, 0 bases at V and 3 bases at J, with 17 bases in the middle. Germline V CDR1 and CDR2: MNHEY, SVGAGI. In DNA, the CDR3 is TGTGCCAGCAGTTACTCTGCGGATGGACCCGGAGAAGAGACCCAGTACTTC. Translation: CASSYSADGPGEETQYF.

The chain uses TRBV29-1 and TRBJ2-4, with D possibly TRBD2 on 6 matching bases. Germline CDR1 reads SQVTM; CDR2 reads ANQGSEA. The V gene lost 7 bases and the J gene lost 10 bases, with 14 bases spanning the gap. CDR3 length equals 11 residues. In DNA, the CDR3 is TGCAGCGACGGGACTCGCCTAATTCAGTACTTC. Translating it yields CSDGTRLIQYF. The full variable domain, completed using reference TRBV29-1 and TRBJ2-4, is SAVISQKPSRDICQRGTSLTIQCQVDSQVTMMFWYRQQPGQSLTLIATANQGSEATYESGFVIDKFPISRPNLTFSTLTVSNMSPEDSSIYLCSDGTRLIQYFGAGTRLSVL.

The chain is built from TRBV29-1 and TRBJ2-3, with D unresolved. Trimming pared 5 bases from V and 2 bases from J, leaving 8 bases between. The germline gives CDR1 SQVTM, CDR2 ANQGSEA. This CDR3 region has 12 residues. The CDR3 sequence is CSVQRLTDTQYF. In DNA, the CDR3 is TGCAGCGTTCAAAGACTCACAGATACGCAGTATTTT.

This clonotype was counted ten times or more. This chain joins TRBV20-1 and TRBJ2-7; 7 positions agree with TRBD2. Germline V gene sequence: CDR1 DFQATT, CDR2 SNEGSKA (reference sequence). The CDR3 spans 13 residues. Germline trimming cut 4 bases from V and 2 bases from J; bases unmatched to any gene: 5. For the CDR3, the DNA is TGCAGTGCTACGAGCGGGAACACCTACGAGCAGTACTTC. It is translated as CSATSGNTYEQYF.

This clonotype was picked up a small number of times. The chain uses TRBV3-1 and TRBJ2-2; D ambiguous. Germline-derived CDR1 and CDR2 are LGHDT and YNNKEL (reference sequence). The CDR3 is 17 residues long. With 0 bases removed from V and 5 bases from J, the gap between germline ends came to 16 bases. CDR3 nucleotides: TGTGCCAGCAGCCAAGACCCAAGAGTGGTCGAGACCGGGGAGCTGTTTTTT. Translating gives CASSQDPRVVETGELFF.

This clonotype has just a few counts. The chain recombines TRBV7-9 with TRBJ1-1; the match to TRBD1 covers 7 bases. V shed 5 bases and J 6 bases; nucleotides not matched to a gene: 6. This CDR3 is built from 13 residues. Per germline, CDR1 SEHNR and CDR2 FQNEAQ (reference sequence). The CDR3 protein is CASSPQGDAEAFF. As DNA, the CDR3 is TGTGCCAGCAGCCCCCAGGGGGACGCTGAAGCTTTCTTT.

This clonotype was seen more than once but under ten times. V and J are TRBV7-9 and TRBJ2-1, with 14 bases fitting TRBD2. Germline assignment: CDR1 SEHNR and CDR2 FQNEAQ (reference sequence). With V trimmed by 5 bases and J by 6 bases, 6 bases remained unmatched. This CDR3 region has 16 residues. This chain's CDR3 is CASSPGLAGGFNEQFF. The CDR3, as DNA: TGTGCCAGCAGCCCAGGACTAGCGGGAGGTTTCAATGAGCAGTTCTTC.

The sample holds a few counts of this clonotype. This sequence joins TRBV7-2 and TRBJ2-7, with 11 bases lining up with TRBD2. V shed 0 bases and J 1 base; nucleotides not matched to a gene: 8. CDR1 is SGHTA and CDR2 is FQGNSA in the germline V gene. The CDR3 extends over 18 amino acids. The CDR3 loop is CASSLATSGNVFSYEQYF. CDR3 bases: TGTGCCAGCAGCTTAGCGACTAGCGGGAATGTTTTTTCCTACGAGCAGTACTTC.

This clonotype was detected many times. The V gene is TRBV29-1, the J gene TRBJ2-1, with 9 nucleotides matching TRBD1. Germline CDR1 and CDR2: SQVTM and ANQGSEA. The CDR3 runs to 14 residues. Trimming cost V 6 bases and J 8 bases; bases outside gene matches: 11. The CDR3 nucleotides read TGCAGCGTCTCAGGGACAGGGACGGGGGATGAGCAGTTCTTC. This encodes CSVSGTGTGDEQFF.

This clonotype was found a few times. The rearrangement uses TRBV5-1 and TRBJ2-5; D call uncertain. Per the germline V gene, CDR1 is SGHRS and CDR2 is YFSETQ. The ends were cut back, 4 bases at V and 4 bases at J, with 8 bases in the middle. The CDR3 runs to 12 residues. This chain's CDR3 is CASSTSSETQYF. CDR3 DNA sequence: TGCGCCAGCAGCACGTCCTCAGAGACCCAGTACTTC.

This clonotype was observed a few times. V is TRBV6-5 and J is TRBJ2-7; D tentatively fits TRBD1 or TRBD2 (5 bases each). The CDR3 consists of 16 residues. The V end lost 0 bases, the J end lost 0 bases, and 12 bases lay between the germline ends. Germline V CDR1 and CDR2: MNHEY, SVGAGI. The CDR3 nucleotides read TGTGCCAGCAGTTACTCGATCCGGGACCGCTCCTACGAGCAGTACTTC. Amino acid sequence: CASSYSIRDRSYEQYF.